This T cell receptor beta chain came from a study of blood T cell repertoires in COVID-19. This clone was observed a single time. V lost 6 bases and J 6 bases, leaving 16 bases between the germline ends. This CDR3 has 14 residues. Looked up from germline, CDR1 is MNHEY and CDR2 is SMNVEV (reference sequence). Here immunoSEQ multiplex PCR was the method, and the copy in TCRdb shows in-frame clones only, minus some. The table lists about 64,000 clones, approximately 91% of them singletons. Sequenced: peripheral blood. This clonotype was obtained from a human donor in a cohort sampled during active COVID-19. The V gene is TRBV27, the J gene TRBJ2-3, with D tentatively TRBD2 (7 bases). The CDR3 sequence: CASRRGRAPDTQYF. CDR3 DNA: TGTGCCAGCAGAAGGGGGAGGGCCCCCGATACGCAGTATTTT.